The 4 T cell receptor beta chains in this list originate from one sample, sequenced in a study of blood T cell repertoires in COVID-19. Assay used: immunoSEQ multiplex PCR; TCRdb lists only in-frame clones, some missing. The sample lists fewer than 110,000 clones; around 84% were seen once. Sample: peripheral blood. The receptors come from a human donor in a cohort sampled during active COVID-19.

The chain couples TRBV18 to TRBJ1-3; D is undetermined. The CDR3 extends over 16 amino acids. Per the germline V gene, CDR1 is KGHSH and CDR2 is LQKENI. Trimming shortened V by 2 bases and J by 0 bases, and 11 bases separated the two germline ends. The CDR3 nucleotides read TGTGCCAGCTCACCAATGGCGGCTAACTCTGGAAACACCATATATTTT. Its translation is CASSPMAANSGNTIYF.

This clone was detected once. V is TRBV4-1 and J is TRBJ1-1, with a weak D call TRBD1 (5 bases). The CDR3 is 14 amino acids. The germline V and J ends were trimmed by 0 bases and 6 bases, with 11 bases remaining between them. The V gene's germline CDR1 is MGHRA and CDR2 YSYEKL. The CDR3 bases are TGCGCCAGCAGCCAAGATAGTACCAGGGCTGAAGCTTTCTTT. Protein: CASSQDSTRAEAFF.

The gene calls are TRBV6-2 or TRBV6-3 and TRBJ1-2; 7 bases line up with TRBD1. V lost 6 bases and J lost 5; bases outside the gene matches: 12. CDR3 length: 15 residues. Germline CDR1 reads MNHEY; CDR2 reads SVGEGT. This chain's CDR3 is CASSPRQGTLYGYTF. The CDR3 DNA reads TGTGCCAGCAGCCCTCGACAGGGCACTTTATATGGCTACACCTTC.

As for this clone: The same CDR3 also results from other DNA sequences found in this sample. The chain couples TRBV6-1 to TRBJ1-5, with D perhaps TRBD1 (5 bases). Trimming left V 2 bases short and J 2 bases short, with 7 bases between. Germline V gene lookup returns CDR1 MNHNS and CDR2 SASEGT. This CDR3 comprises 14 residues. CDR3 residues: CASSESGGNQPQHF. The DNA of the CDR3 is TGTGCCAGCAGTGAATCGGGGGGCAATCAGCCCCAGCATTTT.